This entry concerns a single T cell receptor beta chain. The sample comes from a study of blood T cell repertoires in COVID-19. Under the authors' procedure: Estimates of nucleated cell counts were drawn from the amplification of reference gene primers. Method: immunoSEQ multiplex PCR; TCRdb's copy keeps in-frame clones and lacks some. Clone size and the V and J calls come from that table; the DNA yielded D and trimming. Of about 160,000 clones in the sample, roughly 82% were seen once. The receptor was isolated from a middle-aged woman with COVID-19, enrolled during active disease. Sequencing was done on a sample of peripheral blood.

CDR3 amino acids: CATRRGQGAAGANVLTF. The CDR3 DNA sequence: TGTGCCACCCGCCGAGGACAGGGGGCGGCTGGGGCCAACGTCCTGACTTTC. The chain recombines TRBV10-3 with TRBJ2-6; 11 bases agree with TRBD1. Germline CDR1 is ENHRY and CDR2 is SYGVKD. The CDR3 is made up of 17 amino acids. The V segment lost 10 bases and the J segment 2 bases; nucleotides outside the gene matches: 10.